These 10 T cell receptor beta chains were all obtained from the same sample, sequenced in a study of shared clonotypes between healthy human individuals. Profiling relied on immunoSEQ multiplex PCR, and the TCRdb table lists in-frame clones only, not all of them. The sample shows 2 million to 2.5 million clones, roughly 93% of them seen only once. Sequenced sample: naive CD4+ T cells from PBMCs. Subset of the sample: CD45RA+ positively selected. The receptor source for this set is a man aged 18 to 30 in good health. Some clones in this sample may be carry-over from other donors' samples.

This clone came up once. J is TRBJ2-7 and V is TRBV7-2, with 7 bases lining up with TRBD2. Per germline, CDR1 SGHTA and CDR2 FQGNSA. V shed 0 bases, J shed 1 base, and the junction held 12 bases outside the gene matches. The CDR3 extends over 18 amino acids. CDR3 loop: CASSLAHFGAGVSYEQYF. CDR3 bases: TGTGCCAGCAGCTTAGCCCACTTTGGTGCGGGAGTATCCTACGAGCAGTACTTC.

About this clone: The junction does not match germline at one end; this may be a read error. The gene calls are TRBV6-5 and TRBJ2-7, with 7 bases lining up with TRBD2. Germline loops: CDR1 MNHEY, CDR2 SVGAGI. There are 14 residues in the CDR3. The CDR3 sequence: CASRSLGDGRGESF. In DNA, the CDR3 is TGTGCCAGCAGGTCGCTAGGGGACGGTCGGGGGGAATCTTTC.

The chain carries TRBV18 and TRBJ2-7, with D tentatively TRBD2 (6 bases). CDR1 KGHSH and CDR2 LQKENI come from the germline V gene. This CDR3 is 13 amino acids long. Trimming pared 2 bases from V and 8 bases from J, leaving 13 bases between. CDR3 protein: CASSPAGQEKQYF. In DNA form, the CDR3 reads TGTGCCAGCTCACCAGCGGGGCAGGAGAAGCAGTACTTC.

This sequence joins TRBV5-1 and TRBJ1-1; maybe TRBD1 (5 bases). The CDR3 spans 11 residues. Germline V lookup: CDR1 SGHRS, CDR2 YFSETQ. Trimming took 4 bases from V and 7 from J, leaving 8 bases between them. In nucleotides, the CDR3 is TGCGCCAGCAGCCGGGACGGTGAAGCTTTCTTT. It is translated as CASSRDGEAFF. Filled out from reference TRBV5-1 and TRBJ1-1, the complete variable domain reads KAGVTQTPRYLIKTRGQQVTLSCSPISGHRSVSWYQQTPGQGLQFLFEYFSETQRNKGNFPGRFSGRQFSNSRSEMNVSTLELGDSALYLCASSRDGEAFFGQGTRLTVV.

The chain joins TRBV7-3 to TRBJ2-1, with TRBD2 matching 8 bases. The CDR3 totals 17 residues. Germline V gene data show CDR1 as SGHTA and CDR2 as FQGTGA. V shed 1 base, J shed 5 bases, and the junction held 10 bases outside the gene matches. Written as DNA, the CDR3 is TGTGCCAGCAGCTTAATGGCCCCCACTAGCGGAAACAATGAGCAGTTCTTC. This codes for CASSLMAPTSGNNEQFF.

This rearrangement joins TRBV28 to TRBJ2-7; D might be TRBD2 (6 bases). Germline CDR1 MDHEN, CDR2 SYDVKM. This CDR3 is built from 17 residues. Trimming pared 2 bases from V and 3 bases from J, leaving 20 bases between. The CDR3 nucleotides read TGTGCCAGCAGTTTAAGGTCGCGGAGGGGCCTTGACTACGAGCAGTACTTC. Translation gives CASSLRSRRGLDYEQYF. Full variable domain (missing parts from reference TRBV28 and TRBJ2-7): DVKVTQSSRYLVKRTGEKVFLECVQDMDHENMFWYRQDPGLGLRLIYFSYDVKMKEKGDIPEGYSVSREKKERFSLILESASTNQTSMYLCASSLRSRRGLDYEQYFGPGTRLTVT.

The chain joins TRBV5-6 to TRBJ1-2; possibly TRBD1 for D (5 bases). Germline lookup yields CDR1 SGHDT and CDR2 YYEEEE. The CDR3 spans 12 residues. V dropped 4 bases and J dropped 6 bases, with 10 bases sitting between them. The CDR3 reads CASSLRDHGYTF. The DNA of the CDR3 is TGTGCCAGCAGCCTAAGGGACCATGGCTACACCTTC.

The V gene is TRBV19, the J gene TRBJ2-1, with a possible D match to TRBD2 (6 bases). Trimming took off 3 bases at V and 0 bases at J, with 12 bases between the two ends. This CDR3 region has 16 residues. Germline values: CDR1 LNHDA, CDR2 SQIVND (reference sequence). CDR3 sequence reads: CASSIYGSASYNEQFF. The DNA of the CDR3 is TGTGCCAGTAGTATTTACGGGAGCGCCTCCTACAATGAGCAGTTCTTC.

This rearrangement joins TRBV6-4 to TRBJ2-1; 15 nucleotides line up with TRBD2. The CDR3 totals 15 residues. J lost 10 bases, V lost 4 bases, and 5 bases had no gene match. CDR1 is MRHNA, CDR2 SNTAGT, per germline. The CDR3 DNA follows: TGTGCCAGCAGTGTCGGACTAGCGGGAGGGTTCGAGCAGTTCTTC. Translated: CASSVGLAGGFEQFF.

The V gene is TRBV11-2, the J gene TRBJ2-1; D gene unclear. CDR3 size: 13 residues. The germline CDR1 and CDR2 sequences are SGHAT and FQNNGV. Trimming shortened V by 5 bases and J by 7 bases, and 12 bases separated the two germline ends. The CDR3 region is CASSPAALNEQFF. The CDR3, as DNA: TGTGCCAGCAGCCCGGCAGCGCTTAATGAGCAGTTCTTC.